The T cell receptor (beta chain) under discussion was sequenced for a study of T-cell reconstitution after alpha-beta-depleted transplantation in children. Study results and limitations: The study traced high day-60 TCRbeta diversity in some patients to surviving recipient T cells and thymic progenitors. When one year had passed after transplant, most T-cell counts and diversity came from newly produced T cells.

Unique molecular identifiers were built into the TCRbeta library. MiXCR, applied by TCRdb to the PCR reads, yields one record per CDR3 protein. The sample records roughly 350,000 distinct CDR3 sequences, roughly 16% being singletons. This CDR3 contains 15 residues. Trimming pared 1 base from V and 4 bases from J, leaving 14 bases between. CDR1 and CDR2 from the germline V gene are SGHRS and YFSETQ. This clonotype has a handful of counts. Its antigen is as yet unknown. The chain uses TRBV5-1 and TRBJ1-1, with D unclear. The receptor comes from a male patient between 2 and 15 years old who had a stem cell transplant for acute lymphoblastic leukemia, so the T cells may come from the graft donor. The sequenced sample was PBMCs, mostly from graft donor cells, obtained 360 days after TCRalphabeta/CD19-depleted stem cell transplant. The CDR3 loop is CASSLYERRSTEAFF. CDR3 nucleotides: TGCGCCAGCAGCTTGTATGAACGGAGGAGCACTGAAGCTTTCTTT.